The rows below give T cell receptor beta chains drawn from one sample of a study of control samples from healthy donors and cancer patients. Generated by immunoSEQ multiplex PCR, the TCRdb table keeps only in-frame clones and is missing some. This sample yields roughly 130,000 clones, of which approximately 95% are seen a single time; around 3.6% belongs to the top ten. The specimen sequenced was blood. The receptors stem from a man aged 25 to 40 in good health. Each CDR3 is given with its conserved first and last residue. D genes are given only for firm matches. Rows give clone size only sometimes, using once, few, many, or a class for an expanded clone.

CDR3 | DNA | length | V | D | J | size
CASSLGESPLHF | TGTGCCAGCAGCTTAGGGGAATCACCCCTCCACTTT | 12 | TRBV7-9 | . | TRBJ1-6 | .
CASSVVDSRNYGYTF | TGTGCCAGCAGCGTAGTTGACAGTCGTAACTATGGCTACACCTTC | 15 | TRBV9 | . | TRBJ1-2 | .
CASSEIANSPLHF | TGTGCCAGCAGTGAAATAGCTAATTCACCCCTCCACTTT | 13 | TRBV2 | . | TRBJ1-6 | few
CASSPTSGVTDTQYF | TGTGCCAGCAGCCCCACTAGCGGGGTCACAGATACGCAGTATTTT | 15 | TRBV7-9 | TRBD2 | TRBJ2-3 | .
CASSPRDRNNSPLHF | TGTGCCAGTAGTCCACGGGACAGAAATAATTCACCCCTCCACTTT | 15 | TRBV19 | TRBD1 | TRBJ1-6 | .
CSADPTGNGNTIYF | TGCAGCGCGGATCCGACAGGGAACGGAAACACCATATATTTT | 14 | TRBV29-1 | TRBD1 | TRBJ1-3 | .
CASSLVGDTQYF | TGTGCCAGCAGCTTAGTCGGGGATACGCAGTATTTT | 12 | TRBV7-9 | . | TRBJ2-3 | once
CASRSVGAAAKLFF | TGTGCCAGCAGGTCGGTCGGGGCGGCAGCAAAACTGTTTTTT | 14 | TRBV25-1 | . | TRBJ1-4 | .
CASSVSGVETQYF | TGTGCCAGCAGCGTATCGGGGGTAGAGACCCAGTACTTC | 13 | TRBV9 | . | TRBJ2-5 | .
CASSQVRDYPNEQFF | TGTGCCAGCAGCCAAGTCCGGGACTACCCAAATGAGCAGTTCTTC | 15 | TRBV14 | TRBD2 | TRBJ2-1 | .
CATSRDRDSESATNEKLFF | TGTGCCACCAGCAGAGATAGGGACAGCGAATCAGCAACTAATGAAAAACTGTTTTTT | 19 | TRBV15 | TRBD1 | TRBJ1-4 | .
CASSSDRGRGSGNTIYF | TGTGCCAGCAGCTCAGACAGGGGACGGGGCTCTGGAAACACCATATATTTT | 17 | TRBV13 | TRBD1 | TRBJ1-3 | once
CASSSQRGVSYNEQFF | TGTGCCAGCAGCTCGCAGCGGGGGGTGTCCTACAATGAGCAGTTCTTC | 16 | TRBV7-2 | TRBD2 | TRBJ2-1 | .
CASSWLTGPNEKLFF | TGTGCCAGCAGCTGGCTGACAGGGCCTAATGAAAAACTGTTTTTT | 15 | TRBV5-8 | TRBD1 | TRBJ1-4 | .
CASSGWGYLSGANVLTF | TGTGCCAGCAGTGGGTGGGGTTACCTCTCTGGGGCCAACGTCCTGACTTTC | 17 | TRBV6-1 | . | TRBJ2-6 | .
CASSRVLGPLHF | TGTGCCAGCAGCCGGGTGCTCGGGCCCCTCCACTTT | 12 | TRBV5-6 | . | TRBJ1-6 | .
CASRRDRGETQYF | TGTGCCAGCAGGCGGGACAGGGGAGAGACCCAGTACTTC | 13 | TRBV7-9 | TRBD1 | TRBJ2-5 | .
CASSTGAVYEQYF | TGTGCCAGTAGTACCGGGGCCGTCTACGAGCAGTACTTC | 13 | TRBV19 | . | TRBJ2-7 | .
CASSQGTTGTGSQPQHF | TGTGCCAGCAGCCAAGGAACCACCGGGACAGGGAGTCAGCCCCAGCATTTT | 17 | TRBV4-2 | TRBD1 | TRBJ1-5 | .
CASSPGTAQETQYF | TGCGCCAGCAGCCCGGGGACAGCTCAAGAGACCCAGTACTTC | 14 | TRBV5-1 | TRBD1 | TRBJ2-5 | .
CASSLEAANTEAFF | TGCGCCAGCAGCTTGGAGGCGGCGAACACTGAAGCTTTCTTT | 14 | TRBV5-1 | . | TRBJ1-1 | .
CASSSLTSSYGELFF | TGTGCCAGTAGTTCCTTGACTAGCAGTTACGGGGAGCTGTTTTTT | 15 | TRBV19 | TRBD2 | TRBJ2-2 | .
CASRVQGVTEQYF | TGTGCCAGCAGAGTACAGGGGGTTACCGAGCAGTACTTC | 13 | TRBV2 | TRBD1 | TRBJ2-7 | .
CASSLAGSYEQYF | TGTGCCAGCAGCTTAGCAGGTTCCTACGAGCAGTACTTC | 13 | TRBV7-9 | . | TRBJ2-7 | .
CASSLGGAGGPEQFF | TGCGCCAGCAGCTTGGGGGGGGCCGGAGGTCCTGAGCAGTTCTTC | 15 | TRBV5-1 | . | TRBJ2-1 | .
CSGTKNTGELFF | TGCAGCGGTACCAAGAACACCGGGGAGCTGTTTTTT | 12 | TRBV29-1 | . | TRBJ2-2 | .
CAGLKAGGNQPQHF | TGTGCCGGGCTTAAAGCTGGGGGCAATCAGCCCCAGCATTTT | 14 | TRBV6-5 | . | TRBJ1-5 | .
CSVEVGWGGNYGYTF | TGCAGCGTTGAAGTGGGATGGGGAGGTAACTATGGCTACACCTTC | 15 | TRBV29-1 | . | TRBJ1-2 | .
CASRVDRTYGYTF | TGTGCCAGCAGGGTAGACAGGACCTATGGCTACACCTTC | 13 | TRBV2 | . | TRBJ1-2 | .
CASSLDRLKTYEQYF | TGTGCCAGCAGCTTGGACAGGTTGAAAACCTACGAGCAGTACTTC | 15 | TRBV27 | TRBD1 | TRBJ2-7 | .
CASSPNRELSFYEQYF | TGTGCCAGCAGCCCGAATCGCGAGTTGTCCTTCTACGAGCAGTACTTC | 16 | TRBV7-9 | . | TRBJ2-7 | .
CASSPTRENTEAFF | TGTGCCAGCTCACCCACGAGGGAAAACACTGAAGCTTTCTTT | 14 | TRBV18 | . | TRBJ1-1 | .
CASSYGGTGDGYTF | TGTGCCAGCAGTTACGGCGGAACGGGGGATGGCTACACCTTC | 14 | TRBV6-5 | . | TRBJ1-2 | .
CASSRSSPNTGELFF | TGTGCCAGCAGCCGCAGCTCGCCTAACACCGGGGAGCTGTTTTTT | 15 | TRBV6-4 | . | TRBJ2-2 | .
CASSERRNTGELFF | TGTGCCAGCAGTGAGAGGCGGAACACCGGGGAGCTGTTTTTT | 14 | TRBV2 | . | TRBJ2-2 | .
CASSDELNTEAFF | TGTGCCAGTAGTGACGAGTTGAACACTGAAGCTTTCTTT | 13 | TRBV19 | . | TRBJ1-1 | .
CASSLDRNSPLHF | TGCGCCAGCAGCCTGGACAGAAATTCACCCCTCCACTTT | 13 | TRBV5-1 | . | TRBJ1-6 | .
CASGGTGLGYTF | TGTGCCAGCGGGGGGACAGGGCTTGGCTACACCTTC | 12 | TRBV2 | TRBD1 | TRBJ1-2 | .
CASSGTGSTVLAKNIQYF | TGTGCCAGCAGTGGGACAGGATCAACCGTTCTAGCCAAAAACATTCAGTACTTC | 18 | TRBV6-1 | TRBD1 | TRBJ2-4 | few
CASSSPQRGGSEQYF | TGTGCCAGCAGTTCCCCCCAGCGGGGGGGCTCCGAGCAGTACTTC | 15 | TRBV6-2/TRBV6-3 | TRBD2 | TRBJ2-7 | .
CASSASGTGGHYEQYF | TGTGCCAGCAGCGCATCCGGGACAGGGGGCCACTACGAGCAGTACTTC | 16 | TRBV9 | TRBD1 | TRBJ2-7 | few
CASSLSDTEAFF | TGTGCCAGCAGCTTAAGCGACACTGAAGCTTTCTTT | 12 | TRBV7-9 | . | TRBJ1-1 | .
CASSYDRASGNTIYF | TGTGCCAGCAGTTACGATCGAGCCTCTGGAAACACCATATATTTT | 15 | TRBV6-6 | . | TRBJ1-3 | .
CASSLYQGGGQPQHF | TGTGCCAGCAGTTTATATCAGGGAGGGGGTCAGCCCCAGCATTTT | 15 | TRBV28 | . | TRBJ1-5 | .
CASSRSGTGNQPQHF | TGTGCCAGCAGTCGTTCCGGGACAGGGAACCAGCCCCAGCATTTT | 15 | TRBV7-2 | TRBD1 | TRBJ1-5 | .
CASSSEVRSRQYF | TGTGCCAGCAGTTCGGAGGTGAGGAGTCGGCAGTATTTT | 13 | TRBV28 | . | TRBJ2-3 | .
CASSPPSVGTDTQYF | TGTGCCAGCTCACCACCCTCGGTGGGCACAGATACGCAGTATTTT | 15 | TRBV18 | . | TRBJ2-3 | .
CASSYNPGEPFTDTQYF | TGTGCCAGCAGTTACAATCCGGGGGAGCCATTCACAGATACGCAGTATTTT | 17 | TRBV6-2/TRBV6-3 | . | TRBJ2-3 | .
CASERTYSGNTIYF | TGTGCCAGTGAGAGGACCTACTCTGGAAACACCATATATTTT | 14 | TRBV19 | . | TRBJ1-3 | .
CASSVASESYEQYF | TGTGCCAGCAGCGTAGCAAGTGAGAGCTACGAGCAGTACTTC | 14 | TRBV9 | . | TRBJ2-7 | .
CASSFPSGTDTQYF | TGTGCCAGCAGCTTTCCTAGCGGCACAGATACGCAGTATTTT | 14 | TRBV7-8 | . | TRBJ2-3 | .
CASSLTSGGPANTGELFF | TGTGCCAGCAGCCTGACTAGCGGGGGGCCAGCGAACACCGGGGAGCTGTTTTTT | 18 | TRBV21-1 | . | TRBJ2-2 | .
CASGRRLSGNTIYF | TGTGCCAGTGGAAGACGGTTGAGTGGAAACACCATATATTTT | 14 | TRBV19 | . | TRBJ1-3 | .
CASSVGQDYTF | TGTGCCAGTAGTGTGGGACAGGACTACACCTTC | 11 | TRBV19 | TRBD1 | TRBJ1-2 | .
CASGPPGGETQYF | TGTGCTAGTGGTCCCCCCGGGGGAGAGACCCAGTACTTC | 13 | TRBV12-5 | . | TRBJ2-5 | once
CVRSLGGTYGIPLNSPLHF | TGTGTCAGAAGCTTAGGGGGGACCTACGGAATACCCCTGAATTCACCCCTCCACTTT | 19 | TRBV7-5 | . | TRBJ1-6 | .
CASSFRVINEQFF | TGTGCCAGCAGCTTTCGGGTCATCAATGAGCAGTTCTTC | 13 | TRBV11-2 | . | TRBJ2-1 | .
CATRRNTGELFF | TGTGCCACCAGGCGGAACACCGGGGAGCTGTTTTTT | 12 | TRBV15 | . | TRBJ2-2 | .
CASSLDRGVYGYTF | TGTGCCAGCAGCTTGGACAGGGGAGTATATGGCTACACCTTC | 14 | TRBV7-2 | TRBD1 | TRBJ1-2 | .
CASSYQGGSGANVLTF | TGTGCCAGCAGTTACCAGGGGGGCTCTGGGGCCAACGTCCTGACTTTC | 16 | TRBV6-2/TRBV6-3 | . | TRBJ2-6 | .